These 3 T cell receptor beta chains were all obtained from the same sample, sequenced in a study of blood T cell repertoires in COVID-19. The table came from immunoSEQ multiplex PCR; TCRdb's copy has only in-frame clones and leaves some out. The repertoire holds roughly 410,000 clones, with 89% as singletons. The sequenced sample consisted of peripheral blood. These TCRs come from a woman in her forties with COVID-19, enrolled during active disease.

V and J are TRBV30 and TRBJ1-1, with TRBD1 matching 7 bases. Germline CDR1 GTSNPN, CDR2 SVGIG (reference sequence). This CDR3 comprises 17 residues. V shed 1 base and J 0 bases; nucleotides not matched to a gene: 11. The CDR3 coding sequence is TGTGCCTGGAGTGCACTTGGGACAGCGACCCTGAACACTGAAGCTTTCTTT. The encoded protein is CAWSALGTATLNTEAFF.

This clone came up a few times. The CDR3 region has the DNA TGTGCCAGCACCCCGGTTAGCGGGGGCGCAGATACGCAGTATTTT. Protein: CASTPVSGGADTQYF. J is TRBJ2-3 and V is TRBV6-5; 9 nucleotides agree with TRBD2. The length of the CDR3 is 15 residues. V was clipped by 7 bases and J by 4 bases; unmatched bases: 9. CDR1 MNHEY and CDR2 SVGAGI come from the germline V gene.

There are many counts of this clone. This rearrangement joins TRBV25-1 to TRBJ2-2, with D perhaps TRBD2 (7 bases). Trimming stripped 10 bases from V and 2 bases from J, with 20 bases between. Germline V gene sequence: CDR1 MGHDK, CDR2 SYGVNS. The CDR3 totals 16 residues. The CDR3 DNA reads TGTGCCACAACGGGAGGTTCAGGGGAAAACACCGGGGAGCTGTTTTTT. Its translation: CATTGGSGENTGELFF.